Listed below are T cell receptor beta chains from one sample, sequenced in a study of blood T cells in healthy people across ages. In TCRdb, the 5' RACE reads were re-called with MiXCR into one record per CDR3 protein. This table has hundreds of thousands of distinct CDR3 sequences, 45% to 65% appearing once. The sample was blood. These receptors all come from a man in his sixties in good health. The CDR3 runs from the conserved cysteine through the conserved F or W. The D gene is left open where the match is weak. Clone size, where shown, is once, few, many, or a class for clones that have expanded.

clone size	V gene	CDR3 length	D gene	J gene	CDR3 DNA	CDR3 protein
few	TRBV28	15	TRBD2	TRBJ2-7	TGTGCCAGCACCACCCGCGCGGGAGGGCGCTACGAGCAGTACTTC	CASTTRAGGRYEQYF
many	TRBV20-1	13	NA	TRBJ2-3	TGCAGTGCTTTTCGTGGTGGCACAGATACGCAGTATTTT	CSAFRGGTDTQYF
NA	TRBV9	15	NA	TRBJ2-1	TGTGCCAGCAGCGTAGCTTCCACGGGCCGGGAGACCCAGTTCTTC	CASSVASTGRETQFF
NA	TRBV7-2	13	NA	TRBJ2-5	TGCGCCAGCAGCTTGGCCGGCGGAGAGACCCAGTACTTC	CASSLAGGETQYF
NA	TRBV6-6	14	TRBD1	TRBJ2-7	TGTGCCAGCAGTTATGGCAGGGGGCTGTACGAGCAGTACTTC	CASSYGRGLYEQYF
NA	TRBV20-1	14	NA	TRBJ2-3	TGCAGTGCTCCCTGGCGGACCAGCACAGATACGCAGTATTTT	CSAPWRTSTDTQYF
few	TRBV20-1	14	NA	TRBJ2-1	TGCAGTGCTAGAGGCCCCCGCTTTAACAATGAGCAGTTCTTC	CSARGPRFNNEQFF
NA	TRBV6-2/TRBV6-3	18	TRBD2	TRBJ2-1	TGTGCCAGCAGTTACGTAGCGGGGAAACAGAGCTCCTACAATGAGCAGTTCTTC	CASSYVAGKQSSYNEQFF
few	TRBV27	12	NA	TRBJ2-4	TGTGCCAGCACCTCCGACGATTTCAAGCAGTACTTC	CASTSDDFKQYF
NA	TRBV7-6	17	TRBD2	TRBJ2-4	TGTGCCACCAGCCCTCGACTAGCGGGAGGGCTACCCAATGAGCAGTACTTC	CATSPRLAGGLPNEQYF
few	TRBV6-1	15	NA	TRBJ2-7	TGTGCCAGCAGCGGTCCGGGACGGCCAAGCTACGAGCAGTACTTC	CASSGPGRPSYEQYF
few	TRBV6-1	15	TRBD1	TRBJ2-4	TGTGCCAGCAGTCCGGACAGGGGAAGAGAAAACATTCAGTACTTC	CASSPDRGRENIQYF
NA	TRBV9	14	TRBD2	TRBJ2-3	TGTACCAGCAGCGGAGCGGGAGTGACAGATACGCAGTATTTT	CTSSGAGVTDTQYF
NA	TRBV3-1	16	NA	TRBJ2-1	TGTGCCAGCAGCCCTAAGGGAGGGGGCGGGAACAATGAGCAGTTCTTC	CASSPKGGGGNNEQFF
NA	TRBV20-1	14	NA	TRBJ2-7	TGCAGTGCTAGACCGACGGGGCCCGGCTACGAGCAGTACTTC	CSARPTGPGYEQYF
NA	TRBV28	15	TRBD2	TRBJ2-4	TGTGCCAGCAGCTCCGGGAGGGGCGGCAAAAACATTCAGTACTTC	CASSSGRGGKNIQYF
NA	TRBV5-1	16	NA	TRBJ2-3	TGCGCCAGCAGCTCCGAGGGGGGGACTAGCACAGATACGCAGTATTTT	CASSSEGGTSTDTQYF
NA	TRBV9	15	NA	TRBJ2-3	TGTGCCAGCAGCGACACCGGGACAAACACAGATACGCAGTATTTT	CASSDTGTNTDTQYF
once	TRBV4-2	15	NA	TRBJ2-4	TGTGCCAGCAGCCGCGATTGGCTAGCCAAAAACATTCAGTACTTC	CASSRDWLAKNIQYF
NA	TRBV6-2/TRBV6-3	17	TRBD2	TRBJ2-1	TGTGCCAGCATCAAAACGGGGGGAGGTCCCCGGCCCAATGAGCAGTTCTTC	CASIKTGGGPRPNEQFF
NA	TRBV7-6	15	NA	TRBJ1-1	TGTGCCAGCAGCACTAGGACGGGTGGGAACACTGAAGCTTTCTTT	CASSTRTGGNTEAFF
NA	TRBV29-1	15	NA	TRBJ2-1	TGCAGCGTTGACCCGACACCAAGCTCCTACAATGAGCAGTTCTTC	CSVDPTPSSYNEQFF
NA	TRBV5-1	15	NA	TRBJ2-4	TGCGCCAGCAGCGAGGGACAACTAGCCAAAAACATTCAGTACTTC	CASSEGQLAKNIQYF
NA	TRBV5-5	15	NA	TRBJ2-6	TGTGCCAGCAGCCGAGGGGTGTCTGGGGCCAACGTCCTGACTTTC	CASSRGVSGANVLTF
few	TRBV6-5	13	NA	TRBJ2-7	TGTGCCAGCAGTTACGAGGGGGGCCGCGAGCAGTACTTC	CASSYEGGREQYF
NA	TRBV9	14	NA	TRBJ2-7	TGTGCCAGCAGCCAGTGGGGGAGCTCCTACGAGCAGTACTTC	CASSQWGSSYEQYF
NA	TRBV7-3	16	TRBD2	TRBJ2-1	TGTGCCAGCAGCTTATTTAGGACTAGCTTAAACAATGAGCAGTTCTTC	CASSLFRTSLNNEQFF
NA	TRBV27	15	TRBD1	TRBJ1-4	TGTGCCAGCAGTGCAAGGACAGGGGGCGGGGAAAAACTGTTTTTT	CASSARTGGGEKLFF
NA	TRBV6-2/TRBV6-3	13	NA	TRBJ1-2	TGTGCCAGCAGCGACAGGCGGACCTATGGCTACACCTTC	CASSDRRTYGYTF
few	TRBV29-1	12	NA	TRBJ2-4	TGCAGCGTTGCAACCGGACAGTTCATTCAGTACTTC	CSVATGQFIQYF
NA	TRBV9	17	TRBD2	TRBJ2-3	TGTGCCAGCAGCTTCCAGACTAGCGGGAGAAGGACAGATACGCAGTATTTT	CASSFQTSGRRTDTQYF
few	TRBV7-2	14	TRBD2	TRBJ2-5	TGTGCCAGCAGCTTTAACCGCGGGGGAGAGACCCAGTACTTC	CASSFNRGGETQYF
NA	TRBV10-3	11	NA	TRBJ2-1	TGTGCCATCAGTGGGAACAATGAGCAGTTCTTC	CAISGNNEQFF
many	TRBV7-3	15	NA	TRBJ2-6	TGTGCCAGCAGCTTACAGGGGACTGGGGCCAACGTCCTGACTTTC	CASSLQGTGANVLTF
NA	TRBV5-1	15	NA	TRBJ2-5	TGCGCCAGCAGCTTGGTTCCGGGCCTCCAAGAGACCCAGTACTTC	CASSLVPGLQETQYF
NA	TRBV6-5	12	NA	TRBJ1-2	TGTGCCAGCAGTTGGGACGGCTTACACTACACCTTC	CASSWDGLHYTF
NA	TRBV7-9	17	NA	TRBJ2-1	TGTGCCAGCAGCTCGCTCCTCCGACCGGTCTCCTACAATGAGCAGTTCTTC	CASSSLLRPVSYNEQFF
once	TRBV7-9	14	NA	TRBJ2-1	TGTGCCAGCAGCCCGGGGACTGGCAACAATGAGCAGTTCTTC	CASSPGTGNNEQFF